This T cell receptor (beta chain) came from a study of cytomegalovirus exposure and HLA in healthy donors. Study-wide results and caveats: A highly shared variant cluster was judged a likely technical artifact. Among TCR beta chains, those listed as cytomegalovirus-associated numbered approximately 150.

This CDR3 region has 17 residues. V was clipped by 3 bases and J by 0 bases; unmatched bases: 4. Germline CDR1 and CDR2: SGDLS and YYNGEE. The PCR used 60 Vbeta and 13 Jbeta primers. The data were produced by immunoSEQ multiplex PCR, yet TCRdb's version contains in-frame clones alone and is incomplete. The data contain about 170,000 clones, about three quarters of them singletons. Comments on this clone: The target antigen is unknown.

Sequenced material: PBMCs. This chain joins TRBV9 and TRBJ2-1; TRBD2 matches at 12 bases. The TCR comes from a female donor in good health and CMV-seronegative. DNA for the CDR3: TGTGCCAGCAGCGCTGGGACTAGCGGGCCCTCCTACAATGAGCAGTTCTTC. It encodes CASSAGTSGPSYNEQFF. Supplemented by reference TRBV9 and TRBJ2-1, the full variable domain reads DSGVTQTPKHLITATGQRVTLRCSPRSGDLSVYWYQQSLDQGLQFLIQYYNGEERAKGNILERFSAQQFPDLHSELNLSSLELGDSALYFCASSAGTSGPSYNEQFFGPGTRLTVL.